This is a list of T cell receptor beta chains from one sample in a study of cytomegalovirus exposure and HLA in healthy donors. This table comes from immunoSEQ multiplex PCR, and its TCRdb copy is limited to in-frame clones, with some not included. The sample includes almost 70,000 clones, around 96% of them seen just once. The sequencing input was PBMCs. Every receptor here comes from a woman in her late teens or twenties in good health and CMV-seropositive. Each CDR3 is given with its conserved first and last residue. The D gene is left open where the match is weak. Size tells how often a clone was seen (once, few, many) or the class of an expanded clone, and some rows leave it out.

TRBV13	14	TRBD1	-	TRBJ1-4	CASSHRDSNEKLFF	TGTGCCAGCAGCCACCGGGACAGTAATGAAAAACTGTTTTTT
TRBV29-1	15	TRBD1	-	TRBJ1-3	CSGTVGQGDRNTIYF	TGCAGCGGGACGGTCGGACAGGGTGATCGAAACACCATATATTTT
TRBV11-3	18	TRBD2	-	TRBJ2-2	CASSPSGIGRGNTGELFF	TGTGCCAGCAGCCCTAGCGGGATCGGGCGTGGGAACACCGGGGAGCTGTTTTTT
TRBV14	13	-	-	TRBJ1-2	CASSPMAYYGYTF	TGTGCCAGCAGCCCCATGGCCTACTATGGCTACACCTTC
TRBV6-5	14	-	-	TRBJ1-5	CASSFRQSNQPQHF	TGTGCCAGCAGTTTCAGACAGAGCAATCAGCCCCAGCATTTT
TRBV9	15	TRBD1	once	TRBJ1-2	CASTQGQGINYGYTF	TGTGCCAGCACCCAAGGACAGGGGATTAACTATGGCTACACCTTC
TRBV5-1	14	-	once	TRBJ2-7	CASSLSFSGGEQYF	TGCGCCAGCAGCTTGTCCTTTTCGGGTGGCGAGCAGTACTTC
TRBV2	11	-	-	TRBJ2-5	CASSGVETQYF	TGTGCCAGTTCGGGAGTCGAGACCCAGTACTTC
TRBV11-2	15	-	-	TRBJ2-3	CASSREAGIPSTQYF	TGTGCCAGCAGCAGGGAGGCGGGAATCCCAAGCACGCAGTATTTT
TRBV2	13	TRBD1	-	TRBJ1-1	CASLGTGSTEAFF	TGTGCCAGCTTAGGGACAGGGAGCACTGAAGCTTTCTTT
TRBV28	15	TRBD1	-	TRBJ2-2	CASSPDRAGTGELFF	TGTGCCAGCAGTCCCGACAGGGCGGGCACCGGGGAGCTGTTTTTT
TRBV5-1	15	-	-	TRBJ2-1	CASSAVASPYNEQFF	TGCGCCAGCAGCGCAGTAGCGAGTCCCTACAATGAGCAGTTCTTC
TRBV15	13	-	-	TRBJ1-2	CATSSGLNYGYTF	TGTGCCACCAGCTCCGGGTTAAACTATGGCTACACCTTC
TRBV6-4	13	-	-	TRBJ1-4	CASSRQLGEKLFF	TGTGCCAGCAGTAGACAGCTCGGAGAAAAACTGTTTTTT
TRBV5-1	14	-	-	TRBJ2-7	CASSLGLEEYEQYF	TGCGCCAGCAGCTTGGGACTAGAAGAGTACGAGCAGTACTTC
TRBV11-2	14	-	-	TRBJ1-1	CASSKGQKNTEAFF	TGTGCCAGCAGCAAAGGACAGAAGAACACTGAAGCTTTCTTT
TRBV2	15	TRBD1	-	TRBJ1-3	CASSEEGRQGNTIYF	TGTGCCAGCAGTGAAGAGGGCCGACAGGGGAACACCATATATTTT
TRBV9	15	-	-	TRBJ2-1	CASSVEPRRDNEQFF	TGTGCCAGCAGCGTAGAGCCGAGGCGGGACAATGAGCAGTTCTTC
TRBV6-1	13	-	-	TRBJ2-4	CASSNQGLNIQYF	TGTGCCAGCAGTAATCAGGGTTTGAACATTCAGTACTTC
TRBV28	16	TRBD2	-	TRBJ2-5	CASSDITSGSRETQYF	TGTGCCAGCAGTGATATCACTAGCGGGAGTCGAGAGACCCAGTACTTC